This TCR beta chain was sequenced in a study of T cell responses to AZD1222 COVID-19 vaccine. Findings and limits, study-wide: Spike-specific TCR breadth and depth were elevated following two AZD1222 doses. CD4 TCRs covered the whole spike, strongest at regions 160-218 and 743-854. Possibly, clonal diversity was underestimated; donors were largely white British and included more females. Of the AZD1222 recipients, only five to seven were seropositive at baseline.

The CDR3 sequence is 11 residues long. The V and J ends lost 1 base and 8 bases respectively, with 5 bases between them. Notes on this clone: Its target is unknown.

Produced via immunoSEQ multiplex PCR; TCRdb's table is partial and in-frame only. The sample includes about 39,000 clones, 88% of them seen just once. This chain uses TRBV12-3 or TRBV12-4 with TRBJ1-1; D is unresolved. The input for sequencing was peripheral blood, taken 28 days after the second dose of the MenACWY control vaccine. The sequence was collected from an adult who received the MenACWY meningococcal vaccine as a control. The chain's CDR3 is CASSLVEEAFF. CDR3 bases: TGTGCCAGCAGTTTAGTAGAAGAAGCTTTCTTT.